These 12 T cell receptor beta chains were sequenced from one sample in a study of T-cell memory formation after mild COVID-19. Via MiXCR, TCRdb re-called the 5' RACE reads, giving one row per CDR3 protein. Found here are 400,000 to 500,000 distinct CDR3 sequences, 20% to 25% of them singletons; the top ten hold around 8.8%. Sequencing input: PBMCs or a T cell subset sorted from them (not recorded which). The receptor source for this set is an adult woman who had mild COVID-19 (a few samples of this study predate the infection). Cell type and time point are not known.

The J gene is TRBJ2-4, the V gene TRBV20-1; D may be TRBD2 (6 bases). The CDR3 consists of 14 residues. Germline-derived CDR1 and CDR2 are DFQATT and SNEGSKA (reference sequence). Trimming stripped 7 bases from V and 8 bases from J, with 21 bases between. The CDR3 protein is CSVRDQGGADIQYF. CDR3 DNA sequence: TGCAGTGTAAGGGATCAAGGCGGGGCGGACATTCAGTACTTC.

This rearrangement joins TRBV11-1 to TRBJ2-1, with 8 bases that match TRBD2. There are 16 residues in the CDR3. CDR1 SGHAT and CDR2 FQDESV come from the germline V gene (reference sequence). The V and J ends lost 5 bases and 2 bases, in that order; junction bases with no gene match: 8. The DNA for the CDR3 is TGTGCCAGCAGCCCACCGGGACTAGTGACCTACAATGAGCAGTTCTTC. Translating it yields CASSPPGLVTYNEQFF.

This clonotype was counted between two and nine times. V and J are TRBV24-1 and TRBJ2-2, with a possible D match to TRBD1 (5 bases). The CDR3 totals 13 residues. Trimming took 1 base from V and 8 from J, leaving 7 bases between them. CDR1 KGHDR and CDR2 SFDVKD come from the germline V gene. This CDR3 reads CATSDFSGGELFF. The CDR3 region has the DNA TGTGCCACCAGTGATTTCTCAGGGGGGGAGCTGTTTTTT.

CDR3 nucleotides: TGCGCCAGCAGCTCCGACAGGGATAACACTGAAGCTTTCTTT. Encoded protein: CASSSDRDNTEAFF. The V gene is TRBV5-1, the J gene TRBJ1-1, with 7 nucleotides matching TRBD1. Per the germline V gene, CDR1 is SGHRS and CDR2 is YFSETQ. With 3 bases clipped from V and 2 bases from J, the junction kept 4 bases outside the gene matches. The CDR3 length is 14 residues.

The rearrangement links TRBV20-1 to TRBJ1-2; no definite D call. V was shortened by 1 base and J by 0 bases, with 6 bases between the two germline ends. The CDR3 covers 13 residues. The germline CDR1 and CDR2 sequences are DFQATT and SNEGSKA (reference sequence). The CDR3 spells CSARVLPNYGYTF. The CDR3, as DNA: TGCAGTGCTAGAGTGCTCCCTAACTATGGCTACACCTTC.

The V and J genes are TRBV12-3 or TRBV12-4 and TRBJ1-4; the D is unclear. Trimming cost V 6 bases and J 6 bases, with 11 bases left between them. CDR3 length equals 13 residues. The CDR3 DNA reads as TGTGCCAGCAGCTACAGACCTTATGAAAAACTGTTTTTT. Its protein product is CASSYRPYEKLFF.

This clonotype appeared once. J is TRBJ2-1 and V is TRBV20-1, with a possible D match to TRBD1 (6 bases). V was clipped by 4 bases and J by 1 base, with 8 bases between them. Germline-derived CDR1 and CDR2 are DFQATT and SNEGSKA (reference sequence). The CDR3 consists of 13 residues. As DNA, the CDR3 is TGCAGTGCTAAGGGGGTTTCCTACAATGAGCAGTTCTTC. It specifies CSAKGVSYNEQFF.

The chain has TRBV7-9 and TRBJ1-2; TRBD1 matches 7 bases. Per germline, CDR1 SEHNR and CDR2 FQNEAQ (reference sequence). V shed 6 bases, J shed 5 bases, and the junction held 12 bases outside the gene matches. CDR3 length: 15 residues. CDR3 nucleotides: TGTGCCAGCAGATCCGGGGACAGACGAGTATATGGCTACACCTTC. This translates into CASRSGDRRVYGYTF.

The rearrangement joins TRBV20-1 to TRBJ1-6; 7 bases fit TRBD1. Per the germline V gene, CDR1 is DFQATT and CDR2 is SNEGSKA (reference sequence). V shed 6 bases and J 5 bases; nucleotides not matched to a gene: 10. The CDR3 runs 15 residues. The CDR3: CSARDRLTNNSPLHF. The DNA for the CDR3 is TGCAGTGCAAGGGACAGATTAACTAATAATTCACCCCTCCACTTT.

This clonotype was recorded a few times. V gene TRBV30 combines with J gene TRBJ2-7; the D is unclear. Germline CDR1 reads GTSNPN; CDR2 reads SVGIG (reference sequence). The CDR3 has 12 residues. V was trimmed by 0 bases and J by 0 bases, leaving 3 bases between them. CDR3 sequence reads: CAWSVASYEQYF. CDR3 nucleotides: TGTGCCTGGAGTGTAGCCTCCTACGAGCAGTACTTC.

The rearrangement links TRBV12-3 or TRBV12-4 to TRBJ2-7, with 8 bases that match TRBD2. This CDR3 comprises 15 residues. V gave up 3 bases and J gave up 1 base; unmatched junction bases: 5. The CDR3 DNA reads TGTGCCAGCAGTTTCGGTAGCGGGGAGTCCTACGAGCAGTACTTC. It encodes CASSFGSGESYEQYF.

This clonotype was seen only a few times. The J gene is TRBJ2-1, the V gene TRBV7-6; unclear D gene. The CDR3 has 14 amino acids. Deletions cut 1 base from V and 7 bases from J, with 11 bases between. Germline V CDR1 and CDR2: SGHVS, FNYEAQ. Here the CDR3 reads CASSLGSTGNEQFF. DNA for the CDR3: TGTGCCAGCAGCTTAGGGTCGACCGGGAATGAGCAGTTCTTC.